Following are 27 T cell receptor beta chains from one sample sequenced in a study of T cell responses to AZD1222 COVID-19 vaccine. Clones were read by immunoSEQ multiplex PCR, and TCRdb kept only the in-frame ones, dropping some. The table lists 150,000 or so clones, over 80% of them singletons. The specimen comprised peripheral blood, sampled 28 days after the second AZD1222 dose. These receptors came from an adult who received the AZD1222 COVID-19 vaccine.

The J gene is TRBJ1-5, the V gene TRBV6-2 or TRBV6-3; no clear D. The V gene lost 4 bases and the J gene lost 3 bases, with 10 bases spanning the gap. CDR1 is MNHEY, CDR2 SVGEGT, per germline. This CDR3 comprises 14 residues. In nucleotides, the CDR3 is TGTGCCAGCAGTTGGCGGGCCGCCAATCAGCCCCAGCATTTT. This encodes CASSWRAANQPQHF.

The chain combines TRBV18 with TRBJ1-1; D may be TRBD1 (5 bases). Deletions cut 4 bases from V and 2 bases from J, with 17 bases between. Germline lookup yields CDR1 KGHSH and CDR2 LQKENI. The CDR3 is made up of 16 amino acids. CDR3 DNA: TGTGCCAGCTCACTCGGGACTTCCTCCGTTAACACTGAAGCTTTCTTT. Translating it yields CASSLGTSSVNTEAFF.

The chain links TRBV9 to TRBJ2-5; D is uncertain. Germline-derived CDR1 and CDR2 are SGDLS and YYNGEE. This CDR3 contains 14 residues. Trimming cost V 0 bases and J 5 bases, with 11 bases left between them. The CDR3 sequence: CASSVGPGGETQYF. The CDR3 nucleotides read TGTGCCAGCAGCGTAGGGCCCGGTGGGGAGACCCAGTACTTC.

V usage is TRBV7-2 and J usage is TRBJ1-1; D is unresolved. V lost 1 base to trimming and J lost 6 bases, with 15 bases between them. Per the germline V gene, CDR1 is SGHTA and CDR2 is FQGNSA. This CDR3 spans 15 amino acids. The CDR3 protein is CASSLEGTVSAEAFF. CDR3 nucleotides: TGTGCCAGCAGCTTAGAAGGTACCGTATCCGCTGAAGCTTTCTTT.

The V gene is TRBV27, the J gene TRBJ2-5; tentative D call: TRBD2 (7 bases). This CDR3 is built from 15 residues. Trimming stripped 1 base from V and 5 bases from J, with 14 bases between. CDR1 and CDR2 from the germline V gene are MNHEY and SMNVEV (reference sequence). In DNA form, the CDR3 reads TGTGCCAGCAGTTTATTTGGGGGGGCGGGGGAGACCCAGTACTTC. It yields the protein CASSLFGGAGETQYF.

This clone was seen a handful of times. The CDR3 DNA follows: TGTGCCAGCAGTTTATCGGAGGGGAATCGGGCTTTCTTT. It yields the protein CASSLSEGNRAFF. The J gene is TRBJ1-1, the V gene TRBV27; a weak D match, TRBD1 (5 bases). CDR1 and CDR2 from the germline V gene are MNHEY and SMNVEV (reference sequence). Trimming stripped 0 bases from V and 11 bases from J, with 13 bases between. CDR3 length: 13 amino acids.

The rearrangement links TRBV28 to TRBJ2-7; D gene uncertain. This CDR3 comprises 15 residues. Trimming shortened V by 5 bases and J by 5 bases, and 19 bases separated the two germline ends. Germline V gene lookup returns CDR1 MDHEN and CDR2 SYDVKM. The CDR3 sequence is CASSPVGLSDDEQYF. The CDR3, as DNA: TGTGCCAGCAGTCCGGTGGGGTTAAGTGACGACGAGCAGTACTTC.

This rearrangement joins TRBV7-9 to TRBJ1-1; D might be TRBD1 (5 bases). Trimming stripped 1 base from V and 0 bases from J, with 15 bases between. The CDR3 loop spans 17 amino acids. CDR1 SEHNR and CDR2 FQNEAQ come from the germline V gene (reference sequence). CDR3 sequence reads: CASSLVGRSGLNTEAFF. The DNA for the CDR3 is TGTGCCAGCAGCTTAGTAGGCCGATCGGGGCTGAACACTGAAGCTTTCTTT.

CDR3 residues: CAWIVADLMNTEAFF. Here the CDR3 DNA reads TGTGCCTGGATCGTGGCGGACCTCATGAACACTGAAGCTTTCTTT. This chain connects TRBV30 to TRBJ1-1; no firm D call. The CDR3 covers 15 residues. V was shortened by 4 bases and J by 0 bases, with 15 bases between the two germline ends. Germline V gene lookup returns CDR1 GTSNPN and CDR2 SVGIG (reference sequence).

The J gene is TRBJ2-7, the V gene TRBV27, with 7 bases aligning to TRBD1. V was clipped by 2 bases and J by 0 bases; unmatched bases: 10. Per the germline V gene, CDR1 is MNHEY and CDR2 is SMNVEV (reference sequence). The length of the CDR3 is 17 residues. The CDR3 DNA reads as TGTGCCAGCAGTTTAGCTAGAGGATGGGACAGCTCCTACGAGCAGTACTTC. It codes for CASSLARGWDSSYEQYF.

CDR3 DNA: TGTGCCAGTAGTATCGGGCAGGGTCTGCACACCGGGGAGCTGTTTTTT. This codes for CASSIGQGLHTGELFF. This sequence joins TRBV19 and TRBJ2-2; TRBD1 might be the D (5 bases). CDR1 is LNHDA, CDR2 SQIVND, per germline (reference sequence). CDR3 length: 16 amino acids. Trimming left V 3 bases short and J 3 bases short, with 14 bases between.

The CDR3 loop is CASSWGQANQETQYF. The CDR3 coding sequence is TGCGCCAGCAGCTGGGGACAGGCGAACCAAGAGACCCAGTACTTC. The V and J genes are TRBV5-1 and TRBJ2-5, with 8 bases that match TRBD1. Trimming took 3 bases from V and 0 from J; bases not matched to a gene: 4. Germline V gives CDR1 SGHRS, CDR2 YFSETQ. The length of the CDR3 is 15 residues.

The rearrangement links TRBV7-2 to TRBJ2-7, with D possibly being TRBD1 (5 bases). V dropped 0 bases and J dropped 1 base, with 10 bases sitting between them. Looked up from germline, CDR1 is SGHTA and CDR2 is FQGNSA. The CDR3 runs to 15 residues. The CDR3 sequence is CASSLAGQGSYEQYF. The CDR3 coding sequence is TGTGCCAGCAGCTTAGCGGGGCAGGGTTCCTACGAGCAGTACTTC.

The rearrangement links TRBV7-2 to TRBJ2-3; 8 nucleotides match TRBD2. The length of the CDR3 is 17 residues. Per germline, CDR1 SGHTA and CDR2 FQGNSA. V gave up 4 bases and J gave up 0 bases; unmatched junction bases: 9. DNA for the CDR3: TGTGCCAGCAGCTGGAGGTCGCTAGCGGGTAGCACAGATACGCAGTATTTT. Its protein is CASSWRSLAGSTDTQYF.

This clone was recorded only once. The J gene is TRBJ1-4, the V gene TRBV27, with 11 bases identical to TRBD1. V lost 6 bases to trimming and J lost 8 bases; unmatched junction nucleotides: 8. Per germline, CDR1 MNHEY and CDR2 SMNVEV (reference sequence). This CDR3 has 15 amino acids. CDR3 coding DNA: TGTGCCAGCAGCCGAGGACAGGGGGCTTTCGAAAAACTGTTTTTT. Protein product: CASSRGQGAFEKLFF.

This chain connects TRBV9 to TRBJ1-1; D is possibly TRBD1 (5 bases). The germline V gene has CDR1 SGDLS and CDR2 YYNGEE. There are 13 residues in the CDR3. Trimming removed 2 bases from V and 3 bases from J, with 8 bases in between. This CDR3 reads CASSVGTYTEAFF. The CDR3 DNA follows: TGTGCCAGCAGCGTTGGGACCTACACTGAAGCTTTCTTT.

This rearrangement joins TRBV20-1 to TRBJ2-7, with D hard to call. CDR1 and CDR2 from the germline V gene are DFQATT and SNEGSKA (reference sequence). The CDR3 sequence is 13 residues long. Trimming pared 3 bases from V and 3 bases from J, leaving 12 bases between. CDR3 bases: TGCAGTGCTAGTACGGGTTCGGGCTACGAGCAGTACTTC. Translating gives CSASTGSGYEQYF.

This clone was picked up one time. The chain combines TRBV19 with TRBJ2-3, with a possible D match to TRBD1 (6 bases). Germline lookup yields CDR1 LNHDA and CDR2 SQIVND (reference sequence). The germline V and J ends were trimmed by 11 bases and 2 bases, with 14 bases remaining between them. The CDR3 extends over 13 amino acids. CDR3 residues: CASSGAATDTQYF. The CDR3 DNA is TGTGCCTCCTCAGGGGCGGCCACAGATACGCAGTATTTT.

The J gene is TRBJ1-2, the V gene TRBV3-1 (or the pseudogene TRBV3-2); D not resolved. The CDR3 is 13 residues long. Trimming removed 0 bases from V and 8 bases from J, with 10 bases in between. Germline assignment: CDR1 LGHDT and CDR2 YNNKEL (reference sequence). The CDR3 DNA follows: TGTGCCAGCAGCCAAGATACGAGCCTGGGCTACACCTTC. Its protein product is CASSQDTSLGYTF.

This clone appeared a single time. The CDR3, as DNA: TGTGCCAGCAGCGACCAACAGGGGACAAAGACCCAGTACTTC. Protein product: CASSDQQGTKTQYF. The chain couples TRBV5-4 to TRBJ2-5, with 7 bases identical to TRBD1. V was clipped by 4 bases and J by 6 bases; unmatched bases: 9. Germline V gene lookup returns CDR1 SGHNT and CDR2 YYREEE (reference sequence). The CDR3 runs to 14 residues.

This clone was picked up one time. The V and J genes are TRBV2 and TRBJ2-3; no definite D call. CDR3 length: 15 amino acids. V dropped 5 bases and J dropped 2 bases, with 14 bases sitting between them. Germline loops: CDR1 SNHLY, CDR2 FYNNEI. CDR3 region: CASSPSSAFTDTQYF. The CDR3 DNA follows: TGTGCCAGCAGTCCTAGTTCGGCTTTCACAGATACGCAGTATTTT.

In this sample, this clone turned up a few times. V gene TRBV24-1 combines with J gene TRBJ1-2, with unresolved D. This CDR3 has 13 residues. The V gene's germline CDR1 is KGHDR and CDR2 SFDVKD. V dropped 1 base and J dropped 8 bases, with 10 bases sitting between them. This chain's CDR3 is CATSDFSNSGYTF. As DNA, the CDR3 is TGTGCCACCAGTGATTTCAGCAATAGCGGCTACACCTTC.

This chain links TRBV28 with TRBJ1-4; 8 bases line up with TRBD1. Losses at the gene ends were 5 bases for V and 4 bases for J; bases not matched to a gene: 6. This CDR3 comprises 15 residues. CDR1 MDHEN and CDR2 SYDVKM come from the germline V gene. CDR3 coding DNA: TGTGCCAGCAGTAGCAGGGGGCTCGGTAATGAAAAACTGTTTTTT. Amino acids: CASSSRGLGNEKLFF.

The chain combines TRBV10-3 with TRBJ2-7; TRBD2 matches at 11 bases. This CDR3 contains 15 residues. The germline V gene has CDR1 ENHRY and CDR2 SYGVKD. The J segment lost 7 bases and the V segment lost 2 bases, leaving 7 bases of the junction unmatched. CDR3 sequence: CAISETSGRGWEQYF. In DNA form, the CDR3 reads TGTGCCATCAGTGAGACTAGCGGGAGAGGATGGGAGCAGTACTTC.

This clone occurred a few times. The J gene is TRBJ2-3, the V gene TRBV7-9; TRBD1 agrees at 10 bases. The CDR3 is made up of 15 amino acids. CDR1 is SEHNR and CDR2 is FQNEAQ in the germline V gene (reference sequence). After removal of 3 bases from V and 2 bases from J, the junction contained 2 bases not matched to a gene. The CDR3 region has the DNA TGTGCCAGCAGCTTCGGGACAGGGGACACAGATACGCAGTATTTT. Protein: CASSFGTGDTDTQYF.

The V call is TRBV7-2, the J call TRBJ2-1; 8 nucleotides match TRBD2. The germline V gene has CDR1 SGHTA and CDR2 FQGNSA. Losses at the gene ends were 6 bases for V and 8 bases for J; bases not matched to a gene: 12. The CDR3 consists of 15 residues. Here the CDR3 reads CASRKGLEVTDEQFF. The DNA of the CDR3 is TGTGCCAGCAGGAAGGGACTAGAAGTGACGGATGAGCAGTTCTTC.

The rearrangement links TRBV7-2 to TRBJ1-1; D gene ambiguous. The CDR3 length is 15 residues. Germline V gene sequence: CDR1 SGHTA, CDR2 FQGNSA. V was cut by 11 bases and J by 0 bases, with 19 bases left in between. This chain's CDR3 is CASSLTSHMNTEAFF. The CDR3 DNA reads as TGTGCCTCCTCCTTAACATCCCACATGAACACTGAAGCTTTCTTT. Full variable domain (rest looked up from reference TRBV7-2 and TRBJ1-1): GAGVSQSPSNKVTEKGKDVELRCDPISGHTALYWYRQSLGQGLEFLIYFQGNSAPDKSGLPSDRFSAERTGGSVSTLTIQRTQQEDSAVYLCASSLTSHMNTEAFFGQGTRLTVV.